Listed here are 26 T cell receptor beta chains from one sample, sequenced in a study of vaccination and CD4 T cells after COVID-19. Antigens for these TCRs are unknown. Indicated treatment: roughly ten-day PBMC culture with coronavirus spike peptide pools or control peptides (ViraFEST assay). Sequence data for DNA of cultured CD4+ T cells were generated by the Oncomine TCR Beta short-read assay. Each CDR3 protein is one row after TCRdb ran MiXCR on the PCR reads. The sample consists of about 13,000 distinct CDR3 sequences, 25% to 35% of them appearing once. Sequenced input: CD4+ T cells from blood, cultured in vitro. The receptors were gathered from a human donor who had recovered from COVID-19.

CDR3 sequence reads: CASSRTRGRYNYGYTF. Here the CDR3 DNA reads TGCGCCAGCAGCCGGACCCGGGGACGGTACAACTATGGCTACACCTTC. The J gene is TRBJ1-2, the V gene TRBV4-1; a possible D gene is TRBD1 (5 bases). This CDR3 is built from 16 residues. V was pared by 4 bases and J by 2 bases, with 17 bases between. Germline V gene lookup returns CDR1 MGHRA and CDR2 YSYEKL.

The rearrangement joins TRBV4-1 to TRBJ1-2; D remains ambiguous. The CDR3 has 13 amino acids. Deletions cut 0 bases from V and 4 bases from J, with 6 bases between. The germline V gene encodes CDR1 MGHRA and CDR2 YSYEKL. This CDR3 reads CASSQDMRYGYTF. For the CDR3, the DNA is TGCGCCAGCAGCCAAGATATGCGCTATGGCTACACCTTC.

Worth noting for this clonotype: One end of the junction does not line up with germline, which may come from a read error. The chain is built from TRBV30 and TRBJ1-4; no clear D gene. The germline gives CDR1 GTSNPN, CDR2 SVGIG (reference sequence). CDR3 length: 14 residues. Written as DNA, the CDR3 is TGTGCCTGGGGTGTAGAGGGATCCAATGAAAAACTGTTTTTT. Residues: CAWGVEGSNEKLFF.

This clonotype appeared a few times. The chain is built from TRBV7-8 and TRBJ1-1, with 10 nucleotides matching TRBD1. Unmatched junction bases numbered 5, after V lost 3 bases and J lost 1 base. This CDR3 spans 16 amino acids. Germline-derived CDR1 and CDR2 are SGHVS and FQNEAQ. CDR3 sequence: CASSLGTGATNTEAFF. The DNA for the CDR3 is TGTGCCAGCAGCTTGGGGACAGGGGCTACGAACACTGAAGCTTTCTTT.

The V and J genes are TRBV30 and TRBJ1-1; TRBD1 aligns across 10 bases. This CDR3 has 15 amino acids. Germline V gene lookup returns CDR1 GTSNPN and CDR2 SVGIG (reference sequence). Trimming at V came to 0 bases and at J to 4 bases, leaving 5 bases not matched to a gene. The CDR3: CAWSVDRGLGTEAFF. The CDR3 coding sequence is TGTGCCTGGAGTGTAGACAGGGGGCTCGGCACTGAAGCTTTCTTT.

This clonotype was observed a few times. V is TRBV20-1 and J is TRBJ1-3; 7 positions agree with TRBD1. V gave up 6 bases and J gave up 3 bases; unmatched junction bases: 5. The CDR3 consists of 13 residues. The germline CDR1 and CDR2 sequences are DFQATT and SNEGSKA (reference sequence). CDR3 residues: CSALGTDGNTIYF. The DNA for the CDR3 is TGCAGTGCCCTGGGGACAGATGGAAACACCATATATTTT.

This clonotype was found a few times. This chain uses TRBV5-1 with TRBJ2-7; TRBD1 matches at 7 bases. Trimming took 1 base from V and 6 from J; bases not matched to a gene: 4. Germline V lookup: CDR1 SGHRS, CDR2 YFSETQ. The CDR3 contains 13 residues. The DNA of the CDR3 is TGCGCCAGCAGCTTGAGGTCAGGGGGCGAGCAGTACTTC. This codes for CASSLRSGGEQYF. Based on the CDR3 plus reference TRBV5-1 and TRBJ2-7, the full variable domain is KAGVTQTPRYLIKTRGQQVTLSCSPISGHRSVSWYQQTPGQGLQFLFEYFSETQRNKGNFPGRFSGRQFSNSRSEMNVSTLELGDSALYLCASSLRSGGEQYFGPGTRLTVT.

The chain links TRBV12-3 or TRBV12-4 to TRBJ1-2; D is unresolved. V was clipped by 5 bases and J by 3 bases, with 19 bases between them. This CDR3 region has 16 residues. For the CDR3, the DNA is TGTGCCAGCAGTCCGAACTGGTCGGGGAGGCACTATGGCTACACCTTC. This gives the protein CASSPNWSGRHYGYTF.

This clonotype appeared a few times. V gene TRBV7-8 combines with J gene TRBJ2-3; 8 bases match TRBD2. The CDR3 is 17 amino acids. With V trimmed by 4 bases and J by 7 bases, 16 bases remained unmatched. Per the germline V gene, CDR1 is SGHVS and CDR2 is FQNEAQ. The CDR3 reads CASSSHPLAGKGYTQYF. CDR3 nucleotide sequence: TGTGCCAGCAGCTCCCACCCCTTAGCGGGGAAGGGTTATACGCAGTATTTT.

The chain carries TRBV27 and TRBJ1-1; D not certain. Per germline, CDR1 MNHEY and CDR2 SMNVEV (reference sequence). Trimming took off 6 bases at V and 0 bases at J, with 8 bases between the two ends. The CDR3 runs 13 residues. CDR3 bases: TGTGCCAGCAGCGGACGGATGAACACTGAAGCTTTCTTT. Encoded protein: CASSGRMNTEAFF.

For this clonotype: Germline is not matched at one junction end, which may reflect a read error. V is TRBV7-3 and J is TRBJ2-7; D gene uncertain. CDR3 length equals 11 residues. CDR1 SGHTA and CDR2 FQGTGA come from the germline V gene. CDR3 bases: TGCGCCAGCAGCCAAGATCTCGAGCAGTACTTC. This translates into CASSQDLEQYF.

The gene calls are TRBV5-1 and TRBJ1-1; 7 positions agree with TRBD1. This CDR3 region has 15 residues. Germline trimming cut 1 base from V and 2 bases from J; bases unmatched to any gene: 5. Germline assignment: CDR1 SGHRS and CDR2 YFSETQ. The DNA of the CDR3 is TGCGCCAGCAGCTTGATGGGACAGACCAACACTGAAGCTTTCTTT. This sequence encodes CASSLMGQTNTEAFF.

The chain couples TRBV6-1 to TRBJ1-1, with D possibly being TRBD1 (5 bases). Per the germline V gene, CDR1 is MNHNS and CDR2 is SASEGT. The CDR3 covers 13 residues. Trimming shortened V by 6 bases and J by 5 bases, and 13 bases separated the two germline ends. CDR3 sequence: CASRESGRTEAFF. CDR3 nucleotide sequence: TGTGCCAGCAGAGAATCAGGGCGTACTGAAGCTTTCTTT.

The chain couples TRBV6-1 to TRBJ2-7; D may correspond to TRBD1 or TRBD2 (5 bases each). The CDR3 has 18 amino acids. Germline CDR1 and CDR2: MNHNS and SASEGT. With 4 bases removed from V and 2 bases from J, the gap between germline ends came to 24 bases. CDR3 amino acids: CASSGPDTTPGAAYEQYF. CDR3 nucleotide sequence: TGTGCCAGCAGTGGTCCGGACACTACCCCCGGGGCGGCCTACGAGCAGTACTTC.

This clonotype was seen a handful of times. V usage is TRBV5-4 and J usage is TRBJ2-1; D possibly uses TRBD1 or TRBD2 (6 bases each). CDR3 length equals 16 residues. Germline CDR1 SGHNT, CDR2 YYREEE (reference sequence). Deletions cut 0 bases from V and 2 bases from J, with 12 bases between. CDR3: CASSLVTGRPYNEQFF. The CDR3 DNA reads as TGTGCCAGCAGCTTGGTTACAGGGAGGCCCTACAATGAGCAGTTCTTC. Using reference TRBV5-4 and TRBJ2-1 for the parts outside the CDR3, the full variable domain is ETGVTQSPTHLIKTRGQQVTLRCSSQSGHNTVSWYQQALGQGPQFIFQYYREEENGRGNFPPRFSGLQFPNYSSELNVNALELDDSALYLCASSLVTGRPYNEQFFGPGTRLTVL.

This clonotype occurred a few times. Here the CDR3 reads CSAVLAGVDTQYF. CDR3 sequence (DNA): TGCAGCGCTGTACTAGCGGGGGTAGATACGCAGTATTTT. This sequence joins TRBV29-1 and TRBJ2-3; 11 bases align to TRBD2. Trimming took 7 bases from V and 5 from J; bases not matched to a gene: 5. Per the germline V gene, CDR1 is SQVTM and CDR2 is ANQGSEA. This CDR3 spans 13 amino acids.

Only one count was recorded for this clonotype. This chain connects TRBV21-1 to TRBJ2-1; the listed D gene, TRBD1, was not tested against the DNA. TRBV21-1 is a pseudogene segment. This CDR3 contains 17 residues. In DNA form, the CDR3 reads TGTGCCAGCAGCAAATGTAGCCCGGATAGTCCCTACAATGAGCAGTTCTTC. As protein: CASSKCSPDSPYNEQFF.

V gene TRBV11-2 combines with J gene TRBJ1-3; D gene ambiguous. CDR3 length: 17 residues. The V gene's germline CDR1 is SGHAT and CDR2 FQNNGV. The V end lost 3 bases, the J end lost 0 bases, and 15 bases lay between the germline ends. CDR3: CASSFPRRYLSGNTIYF. As DNA, the CDR3 is TGTGCCAGCAGCTTTCCCCGCAGATACCTCTCTGGAAACACCATATATTTT.

This clonotype was detected a few times. The V and J genes are TRBV24-1 and TRBJ2-1; 12 bases are a match to TRBD1. The CDR3 totals 16 residues. The V gene end was trimmed by 4 bases and the J gene end by 7 bases; junction bases not matched to a gene: 7. Germline CDR1 reads KGHDR; CDR2 reads SFDVKD. As DNA, the CDR3 is TGTGCCACCAGTGACCCCGGGACAGGGGGCGCAAATGAGCAGTTCTTC. This encodes CATSDPGTGGANEQFF.

This clonotype was observed a few times. The chain links TRBV12-5 to TRBJ1-2; tentative D call: TRBD1 (5 bases). Germline V gene sequence: CDR1 LGHNT, CDR2 FRNRAP. V lost 6 bases and J lost 8, with 22 bases in between. This CDR3 spans 15 amino acids. The CDR3 nucleotides read TGTGCTAGTGGGTTACGTCTTCAGGGACCGGGAGGCTACACCTTC. It specifies CASGLRLQGPGGYTF.

The chain recombines TRBV6-1 with TRBJ2-5, with D perhaps matching TRBD1 (5 bases). The germline V gene has CDR1 MNHNS and CDR2 SASEGT. The CDR3 runs to 12 residues. Trimming took off 7 bases at V and 10 bases at J, with 16 bases between the two ends. The CDR3 region is CASKNFKGIQYF. DNA for the CDR3: TGTGCCAGCAAAAATTTTAAGGGGATCCAGTACTTC.

This chain joins TRBV5-1 and TRBJ1-6; TRBD1 aligns across 9 bases. CDR3 length: 15 amino acids. Trimming removed 3 bases from V and 10 bases from J; junction bases left unmatched: 8. Germline V gives CDR1 SGHRS, CDR2 YFSETQ. In DNA, the CDR3 is TGCGCCAGCAGCTGGAGTGGACAGGGGAACTCACCCCTCCACTTT. Translating it yields CASSWSGQGNSPLHF.

This clonotype was detected a few times. The chain joins TRBV6-5 to TRBJ1-2; 12 nucleotides agree with TRBD1. Germline V gene lookup returns CDR1 MNHEY and CDR2 SVGAGI. Trimming at V came to 0 bases and at J to 7 bases, leaving 3 bases not matched to a gene. The CDR3 runs 15 residues. Written as DNA, the CDR3 is TGTGCCAGCAGTTACTCGGGACAGGGGGCTGCTGGCTACACCTTC. It codes for CASSYSGQGAAGYTF.

This clonotype has just a few counts. V usage is TRBV6-1 and J usage is TRBJ1-5, with D perhaps TRBD1 (6 bases). The germline gives CDR1 MNHNS, CDR2 SASEGT. This CDR3 has 14 amino acids. With 8 bases removed from V and 3 bases from J, the gap between germline ends came to 14 bases. The CDR3 reads CASLQDRTNQPQHF. In nucleotides, the CDR3 is TGTGCCAGCCTACAGGACAGAACCAATCAGCCCCAGCATTTT.

This clonotype was observed a handful of times. This chain connects TRBV20-1 to TRBJ1-4, with 7 bases identical to TRBD1. This CDR3 is 16 amino acids long. Per germline, CDR1 DFQATT and CDR2 SNEGSKA (reference sequence). With V trimmed by 0 bases and J by 5 bases, 9 bases remained unmatched. In DNA, the CDR3 is TGCAGTGCTAGAGATCAGACAGGGCGTTTCAATGAAAAACTGTTTTTT. It yields the protein CSARDQTGRFNEKLFF.

The chain joins TRBV12-3 or TRBV12-4 to TRBJ2-2, with TRBD1 matching over 8 bases. CDR3 size: 16 residues. The V gene end was trimmed by 5 bases and the J gene end by 4 bases; junction bases not matched to a gene: 9. The chain's CDR3 is CASSPTGTGVTGELFF. The CDR3 DNA sequence: TGTGCCAGCAGTCCTACCGGGACAGGAGTCACCGGGGAGCTGTTTTTT.